Shown below are 20 T cell receptor beta chains from a single sample sequenced in a study of blood T cell repertoires in COVID-19. Assay: immunoSEQ multiplex PCR; the TCRdb copy retains only in-frame clones and omits some. The sample holds under 200,000 clones; approximately 84% are singletons and the top ten take 2.5% to 3%. Sample: peripheral blood. These receptors originate from a woman aged 80 or older with COVID-19, enrolled during active disease.

This sequence joins TRBV7-6 and TRBJ1-1; no definite D call. CDR1 and CDR2 from the germline V gene are SGHVS and FNYEAQ. V shed 0 bases and J shed 5 bases, with 10 bases lying between them. This CDR3 is 14 amino acids long. The CDR3 region has the DNA TGTGCCAGCAGCTTAGCGGGAGGAAGGACTGAAGCTTTCTTT. Translated: CASSLAGGRTEAFF.

The chain employs TRBV29-1 and TRBJ1-3; 7 nucleotides line up with TRBD1. V gave up 6 bases and J gave up 2 bases; unmatched junction bases: 10. This CDR3 comprises 15 residues. From germline, CDR1 is SQVTM and CDR2 ANQGSEA. As DNA, the CDR3 is TGCAGCGTACCCTCTGGGACAGAGGCTGGAAACACCATATATTTT. It specifies CSVPSGTEAGNTIYF.

The chain employs TRBV5-4 and TRBJ2-7, with 10 bases matching TRBD2. J gave up 4 bases and V 4 bases, and 8 bases lay outside the gene matches. The V gene's germline CDR1 is SGHNT and CDR2 YYREEE (reference sequence). CDR3 length: 15 amino acids. The CDR3 coding sequence is TGTGCCAGCAGCGCCCTTCTAGCGGGGGTATACGAGCAGTACTTC. It translates to CASSALLAGVYEQYF.

The rearrangement uses TRBV23-1 and TRBJ1-3; weak D call: TRBD1 (6 bases). TRBV23-1 falls under the ORF class, with uncertain function. This CDR3 region has 19 residues. Trimming cost V 0 bases and J 3 bases, with 21 bases left between them. The CDR3 coding sequence is TGCGCCAGCAGTCAATCAAGGACGAAGGGGGGGTGTATTGGAAACACCATATATTTT. This codes for CASSQSRTKGGCIGNTIYF.

Comment on this clone: Other nucleotide sequences in the sample specify the same CDR3. This rearrangement joins TRBV5-1 to TRBJ2-7, with D unclear. The germline V gene has CDR1 SGHRS and CDR2 YFSETQ. CDR3 length: 14 residues. Trimming pared 0 bases from V and 1 base from J, leaving 8 bases between. CDR3 DNA sequence: TGCGCCAGCAGCTTGGATCCCTCGTCCTACGAGCAGTACTTC. Translating gives CASSLDPSSYEQYF.

V usage is TRBV28 and J usage is TRBJ1-4; D is possibly TRBD1 (5 bases). The CDR3 loop spans 12 amino acids. The V and J ends lost 3 bases and 7 bases respectively, with 6 bases between them. The germline V gene has CDR1 MDHEN and CDR2 SYDVKM. As DNA, the CDR3 is TGTGCCAGCAGTTTGGACATTGAAAAACTGTTTTTT. Translated: CASSLDIEKLFF.

The chain joins TRBV5-1 to TRBJ1-2; 9 bases agree with TRBD1. Trimming took 0 bases from V and 6 from J; bases not matched to a gene: 6. Germline V gene data show CDR1 as SGHRS and CDR2 as YFSETQ. There are 15 residues in the CDR3. This CDR3 is CASSLEQGALDGYTF. CDR3 bases: TGCGCCAGCAGCTTGGAACAGGGGGCGCTCGATGGCTACACCTTC.

Points on this clone: This sample includes further DNA sequences coding for the same CDR3. This chain connects TRBV9 to TRBJ1-4, with TRBD1 matching over 9 bases. The length of the CDR3 is 14 residues. V was pared by 2 bases and J by 8 bases, with 4 bases of the junction left unmatched. Germline V gene lookup returns CDR1 SGDLS and CDR2 YYNGEE. The chain's CDR3 is CASSVGTGKEKLFF. The DNA for the CDR3 is TGTGCCAGCAGCGTGGGGACAGGGAAGGAAAAACTGTTTTTT.

This rearrangement joins TRBV4-1 to TRBJ2-1; D is unresolved. Germline V gives CDR1 MGHRA, CDR2 YSYEKL. The CDR3 contains 14 residues. Trimming took 0 bases from V and 9 from J, leaving 12 bases between them. The CDR3 bases are TGCGCCAGCAGCCAAGATGCGTCTGCGATTGAGCAGTTCTTC. This gives the protein CASSQDASAIEQFF.

The rearrangement joins TRBV5-8 to TRBJ2-5, with 9 bases aligning to TRBD1. The CDR3 runs 20 residues. The germline gives CDR1 SGHTS, CDR2 YDEGEE. V lost 5 bases and J lost 2; bases outside the gene matches: 22. The CDR3 sequence: CASSHLTGGAGKRAQETQYF. The CDR3 region has the DNA TGTGCCAGCAGTCACCTCACAGGGGGCGCAGGAAAGCGGGCACAAGAGACCCAGTACTTC.

This clone came up a few times. The CDR3 sequence is CASSYGGGRSYEQYF. The CDR3 DNA follows: TGTGCCAGCAGTTACGGGGGGGGCCGCTCCTACGAGCAGTACTTC. The V and J genes are TRBV6-5 and TRBJ2-7; a weak D match, TRBD2 (7 bases). Trimming pared 2 bases from V and 0 bases from J, leaving 11 bases between. Germline values: CDR1 MNHEY, CDR2 SVGAGI. This CDR3 spans 15 amino acids.

V and J are TRBV27 and TRBJ2-1, with 8 bases fitting TRBD1. The junction had 7 bases not matched to a gene; V was cut back by 4 bases and J by 2 bases. Germline assignment: CDR1 MNHEY and CDR2 SMNVEV (reference sequence). CDR3 length: 16 amino acids. In DNA, the CDR3 is TGTGCCAGCAGTTCCGGGACAGGCAAGACCTACAATGAGCAGTTCTTC. Protein sequence: CASSSGTGKTYNEQFF.

V usage is TRBV30 and J usage is TRBJ1-3, with 7 bases that match TRBD1. The CDR3 covers 16 residues. Losses at the gene ends were 2 bases for V and 1 base for J; bases not matched to a gene: 8. Germline V gives CDR1 GTSNPN, CDR2 SVGIG (reference sequence). CDR3 nucleotide sequence: TGTGCCTGGAGTCGAGGGAACAGGGGTTCTGGAAACACCATATATTTT. Its translation is CAWSRGNRGSGNTIYF.

This clone has just one count. The V gene is TRBV7-8, the J gene TRBJ2-3, with 10 bases fitting TRBD2. The CDR3 spans 16 residues. J lost 1 base, V lost 5 bases, and 6 bases had no gene match. Per germline, CDR1 SGHVS and CDR2 FQNEAQ. The CDR3 loop is CASSGRGTSGTDTQYF. CDR3 bases: TGTGCCAGCAGCGGGCGGGGGACTAGCGGCACAGATACGCAGTATTTT. Complete variable domain (other parts from reference TRBV7-8 and TRBJ2-3): GAGVSQSPRYKVAKRGQDVALRCDPISGHVSLFWYQQALGQGPEFLTYFQNEAQLDKSGLPSDRFFAERPEGSVSTLKIQRTQQEDSAVYLCASSGRGTSGTDTQYFGPGTRLTVL.

The chain joins TRBV4-3 to TRBJ2-5; TRBD1 is a possible D gene (5 bases). CDR1 is LGHNA, CDR2 YSLEER, per germline. With 3 bases removed from V and 3 bases from J, the gap between germline ends came to 8 bases. CDR3 length: 13 residues. The DNA for the CDR3 is TGCGCCAGCAGCCAGGGGCCAGAAGAGACCCAGTACTTC. This sequence encodes CASSQGPEETQYF.

V and J are TRBV28 and TRBJ1-3, with unresolved D. Looked up from germline, CDR1 is MDHEN and CDR2 is SYDVKM. Trimming took off 6 bases at V and 0 bases at J, with 15 bases between the two ends. The CDR3 length is 16 residues. The CDR3 sequence: CASRSGTSNSGNTIYF. The CDR3 nucleotides are TGTGCCAGCAGATCAGGAACCTCAAACTCTGGAAACACCATATATTTT.

This rearrangement joins TRBV13 to TRBJ2-5; perhaps TRBD1 as D (6 bases). The CDR3 is made up of 15 amino acids. The V gene's germline CDR1 is PRHDT and CDR2 FYEKMQ (reference sequence). Trimming removed 3 bases from V and 4 bases from J, with 15 bases in between. The CDR3 nucleotides read TGTGCCAGCAGCTTCCGGGTCAGGGGTAGAGAGACCCAGTACTTC. This sequence encodes CASSFRVRGRETQYF.

The chain links TRBV14 to TRBJ2-3; 8 nucleotides align to TRBD2. The CDR3 length is 17 residues. J was trimmed by 1 base and V by 1 base; bases with no gene match: 7. Looked up from germline, CDR1 is SGHDN and CDR2 is FVKESK. CDR3 residues: CASSQVRGSGGTDTQYF. The CDR3 coding sequence is TGTGCCAGCAGCCAAGTAAGAGGTAGCGGGGGCACAGATACGCAGTATTTT.

This clone has a single count. The gene calls are TRBV15 and TRBJ1-1; possible D gene TRBD1, 6 bases. The germline gives CDR1 LNHNV, CDR2 YYDKDF (reference sequence). The CDR3 loop spans 14 amino acids. The ends were cut back, 1 base at V and 7 bases at J, with 13 bases in the middle. CDR3 DNA sequence: TGTGCCACCAGCAGAGGCCAGGGGTTCGGTGAAGCTTTCTTT. Its protein product is CATSRGQGFGEAFF.

A word on this clone: The identical CDR3 is also encoded by other nucleotide sequences in the sample. The chain uses TRBV5-6 and TRBJ2-5, with 9 nucleotides matching TRBD1. The germline CDR1 and CDR2 sequences are SGHDT and YYEEEE. The CDR3 runs to 14 residues. Losses at the gene ends were 4 bases for V and 1 base for J; bases not matched to a gene: 2. In nucleotides, the CDR3 is TGTGCCAGCAGCCGACAGGGGGGCCAAGAGACCCAGTACTTC. This gives the protein CASSRQGGQETQYF.